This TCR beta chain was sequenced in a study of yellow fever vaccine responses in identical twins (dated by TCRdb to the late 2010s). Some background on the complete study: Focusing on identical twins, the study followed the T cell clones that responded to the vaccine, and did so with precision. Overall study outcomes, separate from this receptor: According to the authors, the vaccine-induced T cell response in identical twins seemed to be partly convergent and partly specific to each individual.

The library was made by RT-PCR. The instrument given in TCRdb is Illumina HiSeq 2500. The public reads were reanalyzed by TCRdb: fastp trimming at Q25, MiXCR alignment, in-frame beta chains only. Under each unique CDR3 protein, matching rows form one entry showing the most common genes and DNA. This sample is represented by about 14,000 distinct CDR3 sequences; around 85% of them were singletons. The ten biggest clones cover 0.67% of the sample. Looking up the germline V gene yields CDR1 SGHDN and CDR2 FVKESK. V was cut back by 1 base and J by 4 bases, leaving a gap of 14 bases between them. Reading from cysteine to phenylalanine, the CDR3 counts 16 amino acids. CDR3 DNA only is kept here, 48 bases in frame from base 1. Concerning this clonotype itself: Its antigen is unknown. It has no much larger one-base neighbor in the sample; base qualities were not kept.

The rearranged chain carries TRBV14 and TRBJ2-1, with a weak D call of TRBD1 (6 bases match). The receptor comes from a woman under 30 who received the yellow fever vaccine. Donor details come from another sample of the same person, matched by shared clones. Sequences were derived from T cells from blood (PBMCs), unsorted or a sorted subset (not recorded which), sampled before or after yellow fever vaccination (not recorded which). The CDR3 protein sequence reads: CASSQGGPGLYNEQFF. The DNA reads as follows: TGTGCCAGCAGCCAAGGGGGGCCGGGCCTATACAATGAGCAGTTCTTC. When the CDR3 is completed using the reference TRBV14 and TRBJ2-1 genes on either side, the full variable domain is EAGVTQFPSHSVIEKGQTVTLRCDPISGHDNLYWYRRVMGKEIKFLLHFVKESKQDESGMPNNRFLAERTGGTYSTLKVQPAELEDSGVYFCASSQGGPGLYNEQFFGPGTRLTVL.